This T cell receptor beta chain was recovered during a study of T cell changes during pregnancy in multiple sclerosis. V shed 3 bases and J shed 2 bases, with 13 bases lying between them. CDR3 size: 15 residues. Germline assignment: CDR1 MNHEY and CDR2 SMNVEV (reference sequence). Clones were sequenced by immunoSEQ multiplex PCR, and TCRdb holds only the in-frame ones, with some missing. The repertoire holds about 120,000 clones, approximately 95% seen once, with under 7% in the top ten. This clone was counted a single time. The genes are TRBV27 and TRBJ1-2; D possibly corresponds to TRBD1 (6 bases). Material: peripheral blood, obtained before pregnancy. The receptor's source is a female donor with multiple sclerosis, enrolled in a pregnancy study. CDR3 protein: CASSFTGQGNYGYTF. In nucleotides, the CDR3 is TGTGCCAGCAGTTTCACAGGGCAGGGGAACTATGGCTACACCTTC.